These T cell receptor beta chains were read from a single sample in a study of graft-versus-host responses after intestinal transplantation. Some clones are missing from TCRdb's copy, which holds only in-frame ones; the method was immunoSEQ multiplex PCR. This table has around 97,000 clones, approximately 93% appearing once. These receptors lack a known antigen. The input for sequencing was unstimulated CD8+ T cells sorted from spleen or lymph node cells, taken before intestinal transplant. These TCRs come from a human donor who received an intestinal transplant. Both conserved end residues are part of each CDR3. The order of the fields is D gene, clone size, J gene, V gene, CDR3 DNA, CDR3 protein. D genes are given only for firm matches. Not every row has a clone size; where given, it reads once, few, many or a size class.

-,-,TRBJ2-7,TRBV25-1,TGTGCCAGCAGTGACTCGTTACAGGAGGGCCCCTACGAGCAGTACTTC,CASSDSLQEGPYEQYF
-,-,TRBJ1-4,TRBV19,TGTGCCAGTCGGCGAGGGGAAAAACTGTTTTTT,CASRRGEKLFF
-,-,TRBJ1-1,TRBV7-9,TGTGCCAGCAGCTCTTCTTATTTGAACACTGAAGCTTTCTTT,CASSSSYLNTEAFF
-,-,TRBJ1-3,TRBV29-1,TGCAGCGTAGAACCCGAACAGGACGGTGGAAACACCATATATTTT,CSVEPEQDGGNTIYF
TRBD1,-,TRBJ1-2,TRBV29-1,TGCAGCGTACAGGGGGCGAGGGGCTACACCTTC,CSVQGARGYTF
-,-,TRBJ1-5,TRBV27,TGTGCCAGCAGCCTGACAGGCTACAATCAGCCCCAGCATTTT,CASSLTGYNQPQHF
-,-,TRBJ1-1,TRBV7-8,TGTGCCAGCAGCCCTCCTTCCTCGTACAGGGTCTCTGAAGCTTTCTTT,CASSPPSSYRVSEAFF
-,once,TRBJ1-1,TRBV30,TGTGCCTGGAGTGTTCACCGTCACACTGAAGCTTTCTTT,CAWSVHRHTEAFF
-,-,TRBJ1-1,TRBV10-3,TGTGCCATCAGTGAGACGGGGGGGAACACTGAAGCTTTCTTT,CAISETGGNTEAFF
TRBD2,-,TRBJ2-5,TRBV2,TGTGCCAGCAGTGAAGGCCCTGGCGGGGGGCAGGGGAGGGAGACCCAGTACTTC,CASSEGPGGGQGRETQYF
-,once,TRBJ2-1,TRBV7-9,TGTGCCAGCAGGTCCCCGCTTCGGGCAGGCTCGAATACCCATGAGCAGTTCTTC,CASRSPLRAGSNTHEQFF
-,-,TRBJ1-2,TRBV27,TGTGCCAGCAGTTTAGAAGTCGGGCAGACCTATGGCTACACCTTC,CASSLEVGQTYGYTF
-,once,TRBJ2-1,TRBV10-3,TGTGCCATCAGTGAAGGAAAGGGCTCCTACAATGAGCAGTTCTTC,CAISEGKGSYNEQFF
-,once,TRBJ2-1,TRBV7-8,TGTGCCAGCAGCTACACCCATGGGTCCCTAGAGATCTTC,CASSYTHGSLEIF
TRBD1,-,TRBJ1-5,TRBV2,TGTGCCAGCAGGAATTCTGGGACAGGCGGGCTTGGCAATCAGCCCCAGCATTTT,CASRNSGTGGLGNQPQHF
TRBD2,few,TRBJ2-5,TRBV9,TGTGCCAGCAGCGCCGGAGCGGGGGGAGATCAAGAGACCCAGTACTTC,CASSAGAGGDQETQYF
-,-,TRBJ1-5,TRBV6-1,TGTGCCAGCAGCGAATTTACGGGGGGCGGGAGCAATCAGCCCCAGCATTTT,CASSEFTGGGSNQPQHF
-,-,TRBJ1-1,TRBV9,TGTGCCAGCAGCCCCCCCCTGAACACTGAAGCTTTCTTT,CASSPPLNTEAFF
TRBD2,-,TRBJ2-3,TRBV7-9,TGTGCCAGCAGCTCGACGGCGCTAGCGGGGGACACAGATACGCAGTATTTT,CASSSTALAGDTDTQYF
-,few,TRBJ2-1,TRBV19,TGTGCCAGCCAGGACCTCCCGGGTGAGCAGTTCTTC,CASQDLPGEQFF
-,-,TRBJ2-1,TRBV25-1,TGTGCCAGCGAGGGGCTTAGCTACAATGAGCAGTTCTTC,CASEGLSYNEQFF
TRBD1,-,TRBJ2-7,TRBV4-1,TGCGCCAGCAGCCCAAGGGACAGCGGCTACGAGCAGTACTTC,CASSPRDSGYEQYF
-,-,TRBJ2-5,TRBV18,TGTGCCAGCTCACCCTCTCTGTGGGGCGTAGAGACCCAGTACTTC,CASSPSLWGVETQYF
-,once,TRBJ2-5,TRBV5-1,TGCGCCAGCAGCCGGACCCAGCAGGGTGAGACCCAGTACTTC,CASSRTQQGETQYF
-,-,TRBJ2-7,TRBV11-2,TGTGCCAGCAGCCGAGTCTTCTACGAGCAGTACTTC,CASSRVFYEQYF
-,-,TRBJ1-1,TRBV7-9,TGTGCCAGCAGCTCTAGACAGTTGAACACTGAAGCTTTCTTT,CASSSRQLNTEAFF
-,-,TRBJ1-1,TRBV27,TGTGCCAGCAGTTGGGAGGTGAACACTGAAGCTTTCTTT,CASSWEVNTEAFF
TRBD2,-,TRBJ2-1,TRBV30,TGTGCCTGCCTGCCCGGAAGCGGGGGCCCCTACAATGAGCAGTTCTTC,CACLPGSGGPYNEQFF
-,-,TRBJ1-1,TRBV4-1,TGCGCCAGCAGCCAAGACCCCAATTATGAAGCTTTCTTT,CASSQDPNYEAFF
-,-,TRBJ2-3,TRBV25-1,TGTGCCAGCGCCCCGACTCCGTCAGCCAGCACAGATACGCAGTATTTT,CASAPTPSASTDTQYF
-,-,TRBJ1-1,TRBV7-9,TGTGCCAGCAGCTTAGTGCAGGGTTTTTTCACTGAAGCTTTCTTT,CASSLVQGFFTEAFF
TRBD1,-,TRBJ2-5,TRBV7-9,TGTGCCAGCAGCTTAGCAATTTGGGACAGGGTGGCGCAAGAGACCCAGTACTTC,CASSLAIWDRVAQETQYF
-,-,TRBJ2-3,TRBV7-2,TGTGCCAGCAGTAGGGGAGTTTTCACAGATACGCAGTATTTT,CASSRGVFTDTQYF
TRBD2,-,TRBJ2-7,TRBV7-9,TGTGCCAGCAGCCCGCCGGGGGGGCTCTCCTACGAGCAGTACTTC,CASSPPGGLSYEQYF
TRBD1,-,TRBJ2-1,TRBV9,TGTGCCAGCAGCCCCGGGACAGGGGACAATGAGCAGTTCTTC,CASSPGTGDNEQFF
-,-,TRBJ2-2,TRBV7-8,TGTGCCAGCAGCTTAGTTGGGAGTGGGAACACCGGGGAGCTGTTTTTT,CASSLVGSGNTGELFF
TRBD2,-,TRBJ2-3,TRBV4-1,TGCGCCAGCAGCCAAGAGGCTAGCGGGGCTGATACGCAGTATTTT,CASSQEASGADTQYF
-,-,TRBJ1-2,TRBV10-2,TGCGCCAGCAGTGCAGGGGACACCTTC,CASSAGDTF
-,-,TRBJ2-2,TRBV7-9,TGTGCCAGCAGCCCCCGGGGCCAGGGCGGGATCGGGGAGCTGTTTTTT,CASSPRGQGGIGELFF
-,-,TRBJ2-5,TRBV6-5,TGTGCCAGCAGTTACTCGGGGCAGGGATTTGAAGAGACCCAGTACTTC,CASSYSGQGFEETQYF
-,few,TRBJ2-7,TRBV7-2,TGTGCCAGCAGCTTAAGCTACGAGCAGTACTTC,CASSLSYEQYF
-,-,TRBJ1-6,TRBV7-9,TGTGCCAGCAGCTTAACGTCAGACGGCTCACCCCTCCACTTT,CASSLTSDGSPLHF
-,-,TRBJ2-7,TRBV7-9,TGTGCCAGCAGCTTAGGATTGAATGGGACACTCTCCTACGAGCAGTACTTC,CASSLGLNGTLSYEQYF
TRBD1,-,TRBJ2-3,TRBV30,TGTGCCTGGAGTGCCGACAGGGAAGATACGCAGTATTTT,CAWSADREDTQYF